This is a list of T cell receptor beta chains from one sample in a study of T cell clones after liver transplantation. Clones were read by immunoSEQ multiplex PCR, and TCRdb kept only the in-frame ones, dropping some. The table shows tens of thousands of clones, with 90% occurring only once. The starting material was CD4+ T cells from blood, obtained before liver transplant. The receptor source for this set is a human donor who received a liver transplant. Each CDR3 is given with its conserved first and last residue. The D gene is left open where the match is weak. Clone size is shown for a subset of rows, as once, few, many or a class of expanded clone.

j_call d_call clone_size v_call cdr3_nt cdr3_aa
TRBJ1-4 TRBD1 - TRBV12-5 TGTGCTAGTGGTTTGTCTCCTCCCAGGGGGCGAGATGAAAAACTGTTTTTT CASGLSPPRGRDEKLFF
TRBJ1-1 TRBD1 - TRBV7-2 TGTGCCAGCAGCTTACGGACAGGCGCGGGGACTGAAGCTTTCTTT CASSLRTGAGTEAFF
TRBJ2-2 TRBD2 once TRBV9 TGTGCCAGCAGAGCTAGCGGGAGCGGGCGGACCGGGGAGCTGTTTTTT CASRASGSGRTGELFF
TRBJ2-6 - - TRBV4-3 TGCGCCAGCAGCCCCTGGAAGGGCTCTGGGGCCAACGTCCTGACTTTC CASSPWKGSGANVLTF
TRBJ1-5 TRBD1 - TRBV11-2 TGTGCCAGCAGCTTAGGAGACAGGGGGAATCAGCCCCAGCATTTT CASSLGDRGNQPQHF
TRBJ2-7 - few TRBV7-2 TGTGCCAGCAGCTCCAACTACGAGCAGTACTTC CASSSNYEQYF
TRBJ1-4 - - TRBV4-3 TGCGCCAGCAGCCTAGTTACCGGAAAACTGTTTTTT CASSLVTGKLFF
TRBJ2-2 - - TRBV7-8 TGTGCCAGCAGCTTAGGACTGGGCCCTCGAGAGCTGTTTTTT CASSLGLGPRELFF
TRBJ1-1 TRBD1 - TRBV27 TGTGCCAGCAAGGGGGCCCTACGATCTGAAGCTTTCTTT CASKGALRSEAFF
TRBJ1-5 TRBD1 - TRBV27 TGTGCCAGCAGCCCCGGGACAGTTAGCAATCAGCCCCAGCATTTT CASSPGTVSNQPQHF
TRBJ2-6 TRBD1 few TRBV18 TGTGCCAGCTCACCTATCCGGGACAGGGCCCTGTCTGGGGCCAACGTCCTGACTTTC CASSPIRDRALSGANVLTF
TRBJ2-7 - - TRBV5-3 TGTGCCAGAAGCCGGGACGAACGAGCGGACCCCTCCTACGAGCAGTACTTC CARSRDERADPSYEQYF
TRBJ2-7 TRBD2 - TRBV5-1 TGCGCCAGCAGCTTGGCCCGGGGGGCCTACGAGCAGTACTTC CASSLARGAYEQYF
TRBJ2-1 TRBD2 - TRBV14 TGTGCCAGCGCGGGCGGGAGTATCTCCTACAATGAGCAGTTCTTC CASAGGSISYNEQFF
TRBJ1-5 - - TRBV6-1 TGTGCCAGCAGTGAAGCTGATAGAAGCAATCAGCCCCAGCATTTT CASSEADRSNQPQHF
TRBJ1-2 TRBD1 - TRBV6-6 TGTGCCAGCACTTCGGACGGTGGACAGGGTGGCTACACCTTC CASTSDGGQGGYTF
TRBJ2-7 - few TRBV7-9 TGTGCCAGCAGCTTTGGCGACGGCTACGAGCAGTACTTC CASSFGDGYEQYF
TRBJ2-7 TRBD1 - TRBV27 TGTGCCAGCAGTTTAAAAGTGGGACAGGGAGCCTACGAGCAGTACTTC CASSLKVGQGAYEQYF
TRBJ2-5 - few TRBV7-2 TGTGCCAGCAGCTTAGCGCGTCAAGAGACCCAGTACTTC CASSLARQETQYF
TRBJ2-6 TRBD2 - TRBV19 TGTGCCAGTAGTATTCTAGCGGGAGGAACTGGGGCCAACGTCCTGACTTTC CASSILAGGTGANVLTF
TRBJ1-2 - - TRBV5-1 TGCGCCAGCAGCTTGTTTTTTCAGGGGCACAACTATGGCTACACCTTC CASSLFFQGHNYGYTF
TRBJ1-2 - - TRBV6-1 TGTGCCAGCAGTGAAGCTTTGAGATCGGTGGTCGGCTACACCTTC CASSEALRSVVGYTF
TRBJ2-4 - - TRBV9 TGTGCCAGCAGCCCTGGTTTGACACTAAACATTCAGTACTTC CASSPGLTLNIQYF
TRBJ2-7 - - TRBV9 TGTGCCAGCGGGGATGCCTACGAGCAGTACTTC CASGDAYEQYF
TRBJ1-1 - - TRBV29-1 TGCAGCGTTGAAGCCCGCAGGGGCCACACTGAAGCTTTCTTT CSVEARRGHTEAFF
TRBJ2-5 - - TRBV7-9 TGTGCCAGCAGCTTAGGGTTCGGCGAGGGCCTACAAGAGACCCAGTACTTC CASSLGFGEGLQETQYF
TRBJ2-1 - - TRBV6-5 TGTGCCAGCAGTTACTCGAAGGGGGATTTAGGCAATGAGCAGTTCTTC CASSYSKGDLGNEQFF
TRBJ1-2 - - TRBV7-8 TGTGCCAGCAGCTTAGGACACTCCAACTATGGCTACACCTTC CASSLGHSNYGYTF
TRBJ1-5 TRBD1 - TRBV5-8 TGTGCCAGCAGAAGGACAGGATTTGGCAATCAGCCCCAGCATTTT CASRRTGFGNQPQHF
TRBJ2-5 - few TRBV11-2 TGTGCCAGCAGCGGACAGACGGAGACCCAGTACTTC CASSGQTETQYF
TRBJ2-5 TRBD2 - TRBV4-3 TGCGCCAGCAGCCTCCGCTCGGCGGGAGGGGGTGAGACCCAGTACTTC CASSLRSAGGGETQYF
TRBJ2-7 - - TRBV6-5 TGTGCCAGCAGTTACGGAGGGCAGGGGGACCCTTACGAGCAGTACTTC CASSYGGQGDPYEQYF
TRBJ2-7 TRBD1 - TRBV7-3 TGTGCCAGCAGCCCCGGGACAGGGCCATTTGAGCAGTACTTC CASSPGTGPFEQYF
TRBJ1-2 - - TRBV5-1 TGTGCCAGCAGCCAAAGAAGGAGGTCTAACTATGGCTACACCTTC CASSQRRRSNYGYTF
TRBJ2-7 - - TRBV15 TGTGCCACCAGCTCTCTTACGGGCCTATCCTACGAGCAGTACTTC CATSSLTGLSYEQYF
TRBJ2-7 - - TRBV7-9 TGTGCCAGCAGCAAAGGACAGCTGGCGTCCTACGAGCAGTACTTC CASSKGQLASYEQYF
TRBJ2-3 - few TRBV7-8 TGTGCCAGCAGCCCGACGGACTTGTTGGATACGCAGTATTTT CASSPTDLLDTQYF
TRBJ2-1 TRBD2 - TRBV5-1 TGCGCCAGCAGCTCACTGACTAGCGGGGGGCTATACAATGAGCAGTTCTTC CASSSLTSGGLYNEQFF
TRBJ2-7 TRBD1 - TRBV10-3 TGTGCCCCGATTTCCGGGACAGGGGGCGCGGTGGGGTTC CAPISGTGGAVGF
TRBJ2-3 - - TRBV29-1 TGCAGCGGATCATGGGGCGGCCACACAGATACGCAGTATTTT CSGSWGGHTDTQYF
TRBJ2-7 TRBD2 - TRBV29-1 TGCAGCGTTGAATTGTGGGGCCAGCGGGAGTCATCGCAGTACTTC CSVELWGQRESSQYF
TRBJ1-2 - few TRBV4-2 TGTGCCAGCAGCCAAGACGACGGCGGGCGGGTCTATGGCTACACCTTC CASSQDDGGRVYGYTF
TRBJ2-1 - - TRBV5-1 TGCGCCAGCAGCTTGGGGCAACTTAATGAGCAGTTCTTC CASSLGQLNEQFF